This TCR beta chain is drawn from a study of post-analysis software for immune sequencing data. Study findings and constraints: Five or six TRBV segments appeared more often in patients than in controls, and TRBV5-6, TRBV5-1 and TRBV20-1 were among these. Strong co-clustering by F measure was evident for samples that had been prepared in the same batch. Significantly lower normalized Chao1 diversity was found in patients with multiple sclerosis relative to controls.

The CDR3 spans 14 residues. Trimming took off 3 bases at V and 4 bases at J, with 12 bases between the two ends. Germline-derived CDR1 and CDR2 are LGHNA and YNFKEQ. Libraries were made from TCR beta cDNA, and they carried unique molecular identifiers. Once about 0.9 to 11 million T cells were used, about 490,000 cDNA molecules resulted. One entry per CDR3 protein results from TCRdb running MiXCR on the PCR reads. The sample shows roughly 570,000 distinct CDR3 sequences, around a third of them seen only once. This clonotype has just a few counts. Its cognate antigen is unknown. This chain links TRBV4-2 with TRBJ1-2; the D gene is possibly TRBD1 (5 bases). The receptor comes from a girl aged 2 to 17 with multiple sclerosis. Sample: blood. CDR3 DNA sequence: TGTGCCAGCAGCCAGATACAGGTCGTCTATGGCTACACCTTC. Translating it yields CASSQIQVVYGYTF.